The 10 T cell receptor beta chains given below trace back to one sample, sequenced in a study of PD-1 blockade in classical Hodgkin lymphoma. Sequencing used immunoSEQ multiplex PCR; TCRdb keeps in-frame clones, though not all of them. The sample comprises tens of thousands of clones, about 92% of which are singletons, and 7.5% to 9.5% rests with the top ten. In every patient, relapse followed autologous stem cell transplantation, while exposure to brentuximab vedotin differed. The input for sequencing was peripheral blood mononuclear cells (PBMCs), taken at baseline. These receptors came from a human donor with classical Hodgkin lymphoma.

The chain recombines TRBV7-2 with TRBJ1-1; D unresolved. CDR3 size: 15 residues. V gave up 1 base and J gave up 2 bases, with 11 bases separating them. The germline V gene has CDR1 SGHTA and CDR2 FQGNSA. CDR3 residues: CASSLVSGTNTEAFF. The CDR3 region has the DNA TGTGCCAGCAGCTTAGTGTCGGGTACCAACACTGAAGCTTTCTTT.

The CDR3 DNA reads as TGTGCCAGCAGCTTAGGTTTCGGGACGTCCTACGAGCAGTACTTC. It encodes CASSLGFGTSYEQYF. V gene TRBV7-9 combines with J gene TRBJ2-7; D tentatively fits TRBD1 or TRBD2 (5 bases each). In germline, CDR1 is SEHNR, CDR2 FQNEAQ (reference sequence). The V gene lost 1 base and the J gene lost 1 base, with 11 bases spanning the gap. CDR3 length equals 15 residues.

The chain carries TRBV15 and TRBJ2-2, with 9 positions matching TRBD1. The CDR3 loop spans 18 amino acids. Losses at the gene ends were 1 base for V and 1 base for J; bases not matched to a gene: 7. Germline CDR1 LNHNV, CDR2 YYDKDF (reference sequence). In DNA form, the CDR3 reads TGTGCCACCAGCAGAGTCCCGGGGACAGGGATGAACACCGGGGAGCTGTTTTTT. It encodes CATSRVPGTGMNTGELFF.

The chain has TRBV5-6 and TRBJ2-7, with D unclear. This CDR3 has 11 amino acids. Trimming removed 1 base from V and 6 bases from J, with 5 bases in between. CDR1 is SGHDT, CDR2 YYEEEE, per germline. CDR3 loop: CASSLSSEQYF. The CDR3 DNA reads as TGTGCCAGCAGCTTGTCAAGCGAGCAGTACTTC.

The rearrangement joins TRBV12-5 to TRBJ1-2, with D perhaps TRBD1 (6 bases). The germline CDR1 and CDR2 sequences are LGHNT and FRNRAP. V was pared by 0 bases and J by 8 bases, with 19 bases between. This CDR3 has 16 residues. Here the CDR3 DNA reads TGTGCTAGTGGTTTGGTACCCCTGGGACAAAAAGAGGGCTACACCTTC. Protein sequence: CASGLVPLGQKEGYTF. The entire variable domain, with the rest obtained from reference TRBV12-5 and TRBJ1-2, is as follows: DARVTQTPRHKVTEMGQEVTMRCQPILGHNTVFWYRQTMMQGLELLAYFRNRAPLDDSGMPKDRFSAEMPDATLATLKIQPSEPRDSAVYFCASGLVPLGQKEGYTFGSGTRLTVV.

Only a few counts were recorded for this clone. This sequence joins TRBV7-9 and TRBJ2-7; 12 nucleotides align to TRBD2. Germline assignment: CDR1 SEHNR and CDR2 FQNEAQ (reference sequence). CDR3 length: 15 residues. V trimming: 4 bases; J trimming: 3 bases; junction bases outside the gene matches: 4. The CDR3 nucleotides read TGTGCCAGCAGCTCGACTAGCGGGGGTTTCTACGAGCAGTACTTC. This gives the protein CASSSTSGGFYEQYF.

This chain connects TRBV6-5 to TRBJ1-5; weak D call: TRBD1 (6 bases). There are 14 residues in the CDR3. Germline values: CDR1 MNHEY, CDR2 SVGAGI. V shed 6 bases and J shed 6 bases, with 15 bases lying between them. The CDR3 loop is CASSHGTGFQPQHF. CDR3 sequence (DNA): TGTGCCAGCAGCCACGGCACAGGGTTTCAGCCCCAGCATTTT.

About this clone itself: Other DNA sequences of this sample code for an identical CDR3. The V and J genes are TRBV19 and TRBJ2-7; TRBD2 aligns across 7 bases. The ends lost 3 bases at V and 2 bases at J; junction bases unmatched: 4. The CDR3 runs to 14 residues. Germline CDR1 reads LNHDA; CDR2 reads SQIVND (reference sequence). The CDR3 sequence is CASSIGTSAYEQYF. The DNA for the CDR3 is TGTGCCAGTAGTATTGGTACTAGCGCCTACGAGCAGTACTTC.

This chain uses TRBV9 with TRBJ2-7; TRBD1 agrees at 9 bases. This CDR3 has 14 amino acids. Germline loops: CDR1 SGDLS, CDR2 YYNGEE. J gave up 3 bases and V 4 bases, and 5 bases lay outside the gene matches. The CDR3 sequence: CASSLGGQGYEQYF. For the CDR3, the DNA is TGTGCCAGCAGCCTAGGGGGACAGGGCTACGAGCAGTACTTC. Variable domain in full (rest from reference TRBV9 and TRBJ2-7): DSGVTQTPKHLITATGQRVTLRCSPRSGDLSVYWYQQSLDQGLQFLIQYYNGEERAKGNILERFSAQQFPDLHSELNLSSLELGDSALYFCASSLGGQGYEQYFGPGTRLTVT.

This clone was counted once. This chain connects TRBV13 to TRBJ1-1; maybe TRBD1 (5 bases). The CDR3 totals 15 residues. Trimming cost V 3 bases and J 0 bases, with 11 bases left between them. Germline CDR1 PRHDT, CDR2 FYEKMQ (reference sequence). In nucleotides, the CDR3 is TGTGCCAGCAGCTTCAGTTCAGGGATGAACACTGAAGCTTTCTTT. Translating gives CASSFSSGMNTEAFF.